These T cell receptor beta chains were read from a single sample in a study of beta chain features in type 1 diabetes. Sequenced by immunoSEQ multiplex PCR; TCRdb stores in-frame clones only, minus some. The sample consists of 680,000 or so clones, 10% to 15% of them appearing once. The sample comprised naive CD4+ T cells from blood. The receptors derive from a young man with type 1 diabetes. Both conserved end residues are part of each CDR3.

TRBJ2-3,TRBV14,CASKTGDWDSQYF
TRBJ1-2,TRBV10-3,CATLRDGYGYTF
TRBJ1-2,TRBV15,CATSRDKGTGASYTF
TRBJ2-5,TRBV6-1,CASSSGQQETQYF
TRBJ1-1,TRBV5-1,CASSFAGANTEAFF
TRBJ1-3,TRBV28,CASSSPVSYSGNTIYF
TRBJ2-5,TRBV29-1,CSVVGRTAKETQYF
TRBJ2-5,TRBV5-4,CASSLGGGEETQYF
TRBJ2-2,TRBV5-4,CASSHRWSGELFF
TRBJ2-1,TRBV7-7,CASSPDRSSYNEQFF
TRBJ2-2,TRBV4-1,CASSQGETVPGELFF
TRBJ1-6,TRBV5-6,CASSLRTGDSPLHF
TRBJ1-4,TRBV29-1,CSAGGGPNEKLFF
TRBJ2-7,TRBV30,CAWSRTYEQYF
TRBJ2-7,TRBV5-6,CASSLAAGISYEQYF
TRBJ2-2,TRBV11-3,CASSPGIPGELFF
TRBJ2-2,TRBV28,CASSTPRDSQGGELFF
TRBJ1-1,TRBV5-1,CASSFQDTEAFF
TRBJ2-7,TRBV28,CASSFVIISGPSYEQYF
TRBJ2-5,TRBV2,CASSQGAPRETQYF
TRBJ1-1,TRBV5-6,CASSGLETEALF
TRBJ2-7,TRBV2,CASHRDTYEQYF
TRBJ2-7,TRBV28,CASRPQGTLEQYF
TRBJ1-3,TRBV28,CASSFTKGAGNTIYF
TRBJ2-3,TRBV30,CAWSASPRGTQYF
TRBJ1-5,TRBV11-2,CASGRGQGNQPQHF
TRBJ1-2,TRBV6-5,CASSNLNDRVRGYTF
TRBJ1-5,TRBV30,CAWSVHGRQPQHF
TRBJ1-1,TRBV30,CAWKDRGLTEAFF
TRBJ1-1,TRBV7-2,CASSLGPRQAFF
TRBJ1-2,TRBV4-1,CASSQSGENYGYTF
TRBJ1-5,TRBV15,CATSRTGGYNQPQHF
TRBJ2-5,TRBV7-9,CASSLTAGQRGQETQYF
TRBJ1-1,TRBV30,CAWGRGDTEAFF
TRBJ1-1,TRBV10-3,CAISLGSGTEAFF
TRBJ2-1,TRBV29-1,CSVRTRDTSYNEQFF
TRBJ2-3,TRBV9,CASSVATSGGGTDTQYF
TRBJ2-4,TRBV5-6,CASRTLTLDIQYF
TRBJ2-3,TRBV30,CAWSAPGVEGWDTQYF
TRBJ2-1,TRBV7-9,CASSLGLLAGDEQFF
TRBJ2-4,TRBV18,CASSPTGTGVLELAKNIQYF
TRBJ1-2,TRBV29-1,CSVLTGEGYTF
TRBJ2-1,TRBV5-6,CASSQRQGRGIYNEQFF
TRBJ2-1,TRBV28,CASSQAGTGIYNEQFF